These T cell receptor beta chains were read from a single sample in a study of blood T cell repertoires in COVID-19. Profiling relied on immunoSEQ multiplex PCR, and the TCRdb table lists in-frame clones only, not all of them. The sample includes approximately 310,000 clones, around 87% seen only once; the top ten take approximately 7.8%. Sequences were obtained from peripheral blood. Receptors originate from a woman in her forties or fifties who had recovered from COVID-19. Both conserved end residues are part of each CDR3. D genes are given only for firm matches. Clone size appears in some rows only: once, few, many, or a class for an expanded clone.

clone size	D gene	V gene	J gene	CDR3 DNA	CDR3 protein
-	-	TRBV7-9	TRBJ2-1	TGTGCCAGCAGCTTTCCCGGTGAGCAGTTCTTC	CASSFPGEQFF
few	TRBD2	TRBV10-3	TRBJ2-1	TGTGCCATCAGCCGGACTAGCGGGAGGAATGAGCAGTTCTTC	CAISRTSGRNEQFF
-	TRBD1	TRBV7-2	TRBJ2-7	TGTGCCAGCAGCCCCAGGACAGGCTCCTACGAGCAGTACTTC	CASSPRTGSYEQYF
-	-	TRBV6-2/TRBV6-3	TRBJ1-1	TGTGCCAGCAGTAACGCAGGGAACACTGAAGCTTTCTTT	CASSNAGNTEAFF
-	-	TRBV28	TRBJ1-3	TGTGCCAGCAGTTTAAGTGCCATTATGGGCCGACCTTCTGGAAACACCATATATTTT	CASSLSAIMGRPSGNTIYF
-	TRBD2	TRBV4-3	TRBJ2-1	TGCGCCAGCAGCCAAGATATTGGAGGAGCGGGGGGCTTCATTTCCTACAATGAGCAGTTCTTC	CASSQDIGGAGGFISYNEQFF
few	-	TRBV2	TRBJ2-3	TGTGCCAGCAGCAACAGTCCCACAGATACGCAGTATTTT	CASSNSPTDTQYF
-	TRBD2	TRBV4-1	TRBJ2-1	TGCGCCAGCAGCCAAGAATTGCGGCGGGAGAGGGTTCAGTTCTTC	CASSQELRRERVQFF
-	-	TRBV5-6	TRBJ1-2	TGTGCCAGCAGCTTGGATTCAAGGGGCTATGGCTACACCTTC	CASSLDSRGYGYTF
-	-	TRBV4-3	TRBJ2-7	TGCGCCAGCAGCCAAGATAGGGCAGGGCACGACGAGCAGTACTTC	CASSQDRAGHDEQYF
few	-	TRBV3-1/TRBV3-2	TRBJ2-6	TGTGCCAGCAGCCTACTTATCTCTGGGGCCAACGTCCTGACTTTC	CASSLLISGANVLTF
-	TRBD2	TRBV6-5	TRBJ2-7	TGTGCCAGCAGTTCTAGCGGGGGGCAAGGCGAGCAGTACTTC	CASSSSGGQGEQYF
-	TRBD1	TRBV29-1	TRBJ2-7	TGCAGCGTCCGGGACAGCACCTACGAGCAGTACTTC	CSVRDSTYEQYF
-	-	TRBV30	TRBJ2-6	TGTGCCTGGAGTCTGGCCTCTGGGGCCAACGTCCTGACTTTC	CAWSLASGANVLTF
-	-	TRBV29-1	TRBJ1-2	TGCAGCGCCGGGAGTCGCAATAACTATGGCTACACCTTC	CSAGSRNNYGYTF
-	TRBD2	TRBV28	TRBJ2-7	TGTGCCAGCAGCACTGGGGGTCCACTAGCGGGAGAGCAGTACTTC	CASSTGGPLAGEQYF
-	TRBD1	TRBV6-5	TRBJ1-5	TGTGCCAGCATCCTGACAGGGAATCAGCCCCAGCATTTT	CASILTGNQPQHF
-	TRBD1	TRBV18	TRBJ1-5	TGTGCCAGCTCACCAAGGGACAGGGGGGAGGGTCGGCCCCAGCATTTT	CASSPRDRGEGRPQHF
-	-	TRBV6-5	TRBJ1-6	TGTGCCAGCAGTTACAGGGGGACACAGTATAATTCACCCCTCCACTTT	CASSYRGTQYNSPLHF
-	-	TRBV9	TRBJ2-5	TGTGCCAGCAGCGTAGACGAGGCAGACCAAGAGACCCAGTACTTC	CASSVDEADQETQYF
many	TRBD2	TRBV30	TRBJ2-1	TGTGCCTGGAGTTTGGGACTAGCGGGGTACAATGAGCAGTTCTTC	CAWSLGLAGYNEQFF
-	TRBD1	TRBV5-1	TRBJ2-5	TGCGCCAGCAGCTGGGGGACAGGTAGAGAGACCCAGTACTTC	CASSWGTGRETQYF
-	-	TRBV19	TRBJ1-4	TGTGCCAGTAGTACGACAGCAACTAATGAAAAACTGTTTTTT	CASSTTATNEKLFF
once	TRBD2	TRBV24-1	TRBJ2-5	TGTGCCACCAGTGATCGGACTAGCGTAGAGACCCAGTACTTC	CATSDRTSVETQYF
-	TRBD2	TRBV12-3/TRBV12-4	TRBJ2-1	TGTGCCAGCAGGCTTGGACTAGGGAATGAGCAGTTCTTC	CASRLGLGNEQFF
-	-	TRBV30	TRBJ2-1	TGTGCCTGGAGTGAGGGGGACAATGAGCAGTTCTTC	CAWSEGDNEQFF
-	-	TRBV3-1/TRBV3-2	TRBJ1-2	TGTGCCAGCGGTCCGGGACACCTTTATGGCTACACCTTC	CASGPGHLYGYTF
-	-	TRBV5-1	TRBJ2-1	TGCGCCAGCACCACGGGGAATGGGGATGAGCAGTTCTTC	CASTTGNGDEQFF
-	TRBD1	TRBV4-2	TRBJ2-1	TGTGCCAGCAGCTCTGGACAGGGGGCGCGTGGGGAGCAGTTCTTC	CASSSGQGARGEQFF
-	-	TRBV29-1	TRBJ1-1	TGCAGCGTTGCGGGGGGCACCGCGAACACTGAAGCTTTCTTT	CSVAGGTANTEAFF
-	-	TRBV18	TRBJ1-1	TGTGCCAGCTCACCGACCAGTCTCTGGACAGACGCTTTCTTT	CASSPTSLWTDAFF
-	TRBD1	TRBV19	TRBJ1-2	TGTGCCAGTAGCATCTCGGGACAGGGTAACTATGGCTACACCTTC	CASSISGQGNYGYTF
-	-	TRBV7-2	TRBJ2-5	TGTGCCAGCAGCTTGGAGCGACAAGAGACCCAGTACTTC	CASSLERQETQYF
-	TRBD2	TRBV2	TRBJ2-5	TGTGCCATCGGGGCGCTAGCGGGAGACGAGACCCAGTACTTC	CAIGALAGDETQYF
-	-	TRBV5-4	TRBJ1-2	TGTGCCAGCAGCTTGGAATCTTATGGCTACACCTTC	CASSLESYGYTF
-	-	TRBV24-1	TRBJ2-3	TGTGCCACCAGTGCTAGGGGAAGCACAGATACGCAGTATTTT	CATSARGSTDTQYF
-	TRBD1	TRBV2	TRBJ2-3	TGTGCCAGCAGTGGGACAGGGGAGGGTAATACGCAGTATTTT	CASSGTGEGNTQYF
-	TRBD1	TRBV18	TRBJ2-7	TGTGCCAGCTCACCGAAAGAACAGGGGAACGAGCAGTACTTC	CASSPKEQGNEQYF
once	-	TRBV9	TRBJ2-5	TGTGCCAGCAGCGCTTTGGGGGCGGAGACCCAGTACTTC	CASSALGAETQYF
-	TRBD1	TRBV7-9	TRBJ1-4	TGTGCCAGCAGCTATATTACCGGGACAGAAAATGAAAAACTGTTTTTT	CASSYITGTENEKLFF
-	TRBD2	TRBV9	TRBJ2-7	TGTGCCAGCAGCGGGAGCGGGAGACACGGCGAGCAGTACTTC	CASSGSGRHGEQYF
-	TRBD1	TRBV30	TRBJ1-2	TGTGCCTGGAGTCGTACGGGGACAGCCACTGGGGGCTACACCTTC	CAWSRTGTATGGYTF
-	TRBD1	TRBV12-3/TRBV12-4	TRBJ2-1	TGTGCCAGCACGGGACAGGGGATCCATGAGCAGTTCTTC	CASTGQGIHEQFF
-	TRBD2	TRBV9	TRBJ2-5	TGTGCCAGCAGCGTAGCGGCGGGGGGCCAAGAGACCCAGTACTTC	CASSVAAGGQETQYF
-	-	TRBV3-1/TRBV3-2	TRBJ2-7	TGTGCCAGCGCTGGCGGCGGCTGGGAGCAGTACTTC	CASAGGGWEQYF
-	-	TRBV12-3/TRBV12-4	TRBJ1-1	TGTGCCAGCAGTTTTGGGGTAGGGGCTGAAGCTTTCTTT	CASSFGVGAEAFF
-	-	TRBV28	TRBJ2-5	TGTGCCAGCAGTTGGGGGGATCAAGAGACCCAGTACTTC	CASSWGDQETQYF
-	-	TRBV29-1	TRBJ2-7	TGCAGCGTTGAATTCGCCGGGGAAGAACCCTACGAGCAGTACTTC	CSVEFAGEEPYEQYF
-	TRBD2	TRBV28	TRBJ2-7	TGTGCCAGTCGGACTAGCGGGAGCTACGAGCAGTACTTC	CASRTSGSYEQYF
many	TRBD1	TRBV23-1	TRBJ1-1	TGCGCCAGCAGTCAAAGAACAGGGGGACGGACTGAAGCTTTCTTT	CASSQRTGGRTEAFF
-	-	TRBV4-3	TRBJ1-4	TGCGCCAGCAGCCAAGGTGTCCCGGGAACTAATGAAAAACTGTTTTTT	CASSQGVPGTNEKLFF
-	TRBD1	TRBV7-8	TRBJ2-1	TGTGCCAGCAGCTGGGGACAGCGTTACAATGAGCAGTTCTTC	CASSWGQRYNEQFF